This T cell receptor beta chain was recorded in a study of T cells in Graves' hyperthyroidism and ophthalmopathy. V trimming: 7 bases; J trimming: 0 bases; junction bases outside the gene matches: 6. CDR1 LNHDA and CDR2 SQIVND come from the germline V gene (reference sequence). This CDR3 spans 14 amino acids. Patients counted as stable if ophthalmopathy did not develop within 18 months. Any patient presenting with uncontrolled infection, other autoimmune disease, pregnancy or lactation was left out. Amplification of TCR beta CDR3 regions used RNA as the template. The HTBI primer set served for first-round RT-PCR of the TCR CDR3. TCRdb ran MiXCR on the multiplex PCR reads and lists one entry per CDR3 protein. This sample carries a few hundred thousand distinct CDR3 sequences, about half of them seen once, and the ten largest clones take around 8%. Regarding this clonotype: Just one base apart from a much larger clone, this may be a read error.

This receptor was identified in a woman aged 18-30 years with Graves' hyperthyroidism. The sample was peripheral blood or thyroid tissue (not recorded which). The chain recombines TRBV19 with TRBJ2-7, with 7 bases aligning to TRBD1. This CDR3 reads CASTRDRASYEQYF. Written as DNA, the CDR3 is TGTGCCAGTACCCGGGACAGAGCCTCCTACGAGCAGTACTTC. Full variable domain (outside the CDR3, taken from reference TRBV19 and TRBJ2-7): DGGITQSPKYLFRKEGQNVTLSCEQNLNHDAMYWYRQDPGQGLRLIYYSQIVNDFQKGDIAEGYSVSREKKESFPLTVTSAQKNPTAFYLCASTRDRASYEQYFGPGTRLTVT.